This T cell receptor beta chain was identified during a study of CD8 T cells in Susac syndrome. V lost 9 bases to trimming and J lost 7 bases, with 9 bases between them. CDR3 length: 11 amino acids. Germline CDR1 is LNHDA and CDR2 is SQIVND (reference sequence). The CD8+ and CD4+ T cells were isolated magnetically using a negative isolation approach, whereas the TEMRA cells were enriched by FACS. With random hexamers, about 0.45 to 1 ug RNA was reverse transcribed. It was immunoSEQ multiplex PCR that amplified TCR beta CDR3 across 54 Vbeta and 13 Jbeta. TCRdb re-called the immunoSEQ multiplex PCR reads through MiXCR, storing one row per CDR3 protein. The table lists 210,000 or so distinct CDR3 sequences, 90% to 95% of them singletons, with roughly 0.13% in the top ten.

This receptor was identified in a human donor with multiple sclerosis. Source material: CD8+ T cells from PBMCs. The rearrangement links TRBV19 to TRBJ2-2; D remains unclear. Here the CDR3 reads CASLWGGELFF. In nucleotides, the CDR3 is TGTGCCAGCCTGTGGGGCGGGGAGCTGTTTTTT.